This TCR beta chain was documented in a study of response to subunit inactivated influenza vaccine. This clonotype was detected ten times or more. Its antigen is still unknown. TCRdb reprocessed the RT-PCR reads with MiXCR, giving one entry per CDR3 protein. The table shows 650,000 to 800,000 distinct CDR3 sequences, with around 18% occurring only once. The germline V gene encodes CDR1 SNHLY and CDR2 FYNNEI. The CDR3 has 19 residues. Study conclusions and caveats: The authors put forward the suggestion that each seasonal influenza vaccination may bring in only a limited number of new T cells.

The origin of this receptor is a man aged 50-59 years who received an inactivated influenza vaccine. The chain employs TRBV2 and TRBJ2-1; 8 bases line up with TRBD2. Sequences were derived from PBMCs from blood, sampled around 5 days after vaccination. CDR3 residues: CTCSFGPVGGRIPYNEQFF. CDR3 in DNA: TGTACCTGCAGTTTCGGGCCTGTCGGCGGGAGGATACCCTACAATGAGCAGTTCTTC.